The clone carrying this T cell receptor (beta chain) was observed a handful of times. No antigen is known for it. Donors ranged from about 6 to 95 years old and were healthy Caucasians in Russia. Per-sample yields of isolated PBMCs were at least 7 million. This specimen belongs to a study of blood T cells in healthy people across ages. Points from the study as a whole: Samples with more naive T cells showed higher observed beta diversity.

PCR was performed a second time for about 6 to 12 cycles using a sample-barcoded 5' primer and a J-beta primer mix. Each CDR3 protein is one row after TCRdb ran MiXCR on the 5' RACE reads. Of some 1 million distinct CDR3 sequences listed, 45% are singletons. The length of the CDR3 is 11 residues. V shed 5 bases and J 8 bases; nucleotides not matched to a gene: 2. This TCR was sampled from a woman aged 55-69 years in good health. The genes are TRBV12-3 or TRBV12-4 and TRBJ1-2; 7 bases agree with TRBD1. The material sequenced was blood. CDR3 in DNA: TGTGCCAGCAGTACAGGGGTAGGCTACACCTTC. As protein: CASSTGVGYTF.